This T cell receptor (beta chain) appears in the sequencing data of a study of T cell responses to AZD1222 COVID-19 vaccine. A note on this clone: Its specificity is not known.

Study-wide results and limits: A mostly white British donor set with more females was recruited, and clonal diversity was possibly underestimated. Dominant CD4 TCR responses targeted spike regions 160-218 and 743-854. Close to half of all spike-specific TCRs reportedly target regions of the variants that are unmutated.

This CDR3 spans 16 amino acids. The germline gives CDR1 SGHRS, CDR2 YFSETQ. Between the trimmed V and J ends, which lost 4 bases and 7 bases, there was a span of 20 bases. Produced via immunoSEQ multiplex PCR; TCRdb's table is partial and in-frame only. The sample has tens of thousands of clones, roughly 87% seen once. The clonotype was recovered from an adult who received the AZD1222 COVID-19 vaccine. V is TRBV5-1 and J is TRBJ1-4; a weak D match, TRBD1 (6 bases). Sequencing was performed on peripheral blood, taken 28 days after the second AZD1222 dose. CDR3 in amino acids: CASSPTFPGQGEKLFF. The CDR3 coding sequence is TGCGCCAGCAGCCCGACCTTCCCGGGACAAGGTGAAAAACTGTTTTTT.